What follows is one T cell receptor beta chain and its context. This CDR3 is built from 13 residues. CDR1 and CDR2 from the germline V gene are MNHEY and SVGEGT. The germline V and J ends were trimmed by 2 bases and 8 bases, with 12 bases remaining between them. This sample is drawn from a study of blood T cell repertoires in COVID-19. As for the study in general: Researchers got acute and convalescent COVID-19 samples from the United States, Italy and Spain. The analysed material was cDNA or gDNA that came from T cells, B-cell-depleted T cells, or PBMCs.

Some clones are missing from TCRdb's copy, which holds only in-frame ones; the method was immunoSEQ multiplex PCR. This table holds over 200,000 clones, roughly four fifths found once. Participant ages covered about 18 to 100 years across 24 US areas. This sequence originates from a middle-aged man who had recovered from COVID-19. The sequencing sample was made of PBMCs or T cells enriched from blood (not recorded which). V gene TRBV6-2 or TRBV6-3 combines with J gene TRBJ1-1; tentative D call: TRBD1 (5 bases). CDR3 in amino acids: CASSYPVQGEAFF. The CDR3 DNA is TGTGCCAGCAGTTACCCGGTCCAGGGAGAAGCTTTCTTT.